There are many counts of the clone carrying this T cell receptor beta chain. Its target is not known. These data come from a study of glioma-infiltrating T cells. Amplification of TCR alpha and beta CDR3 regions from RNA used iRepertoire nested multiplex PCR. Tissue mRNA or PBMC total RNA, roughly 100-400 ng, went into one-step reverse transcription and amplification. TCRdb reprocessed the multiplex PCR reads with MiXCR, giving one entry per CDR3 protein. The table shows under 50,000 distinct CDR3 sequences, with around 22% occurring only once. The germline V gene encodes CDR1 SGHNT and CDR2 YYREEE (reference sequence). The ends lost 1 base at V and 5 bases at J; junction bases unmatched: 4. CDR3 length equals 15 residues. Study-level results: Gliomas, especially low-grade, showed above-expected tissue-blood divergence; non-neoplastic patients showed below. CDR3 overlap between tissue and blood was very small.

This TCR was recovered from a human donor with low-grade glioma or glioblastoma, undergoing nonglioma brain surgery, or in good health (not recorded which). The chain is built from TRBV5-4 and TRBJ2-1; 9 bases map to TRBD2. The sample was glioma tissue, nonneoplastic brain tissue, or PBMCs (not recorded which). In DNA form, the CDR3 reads TGTGCCAGCAGCTTGACGGGACTAGCCGACAATGAGCAGTTCTTC. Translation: CASSLTGLADNEQFF.